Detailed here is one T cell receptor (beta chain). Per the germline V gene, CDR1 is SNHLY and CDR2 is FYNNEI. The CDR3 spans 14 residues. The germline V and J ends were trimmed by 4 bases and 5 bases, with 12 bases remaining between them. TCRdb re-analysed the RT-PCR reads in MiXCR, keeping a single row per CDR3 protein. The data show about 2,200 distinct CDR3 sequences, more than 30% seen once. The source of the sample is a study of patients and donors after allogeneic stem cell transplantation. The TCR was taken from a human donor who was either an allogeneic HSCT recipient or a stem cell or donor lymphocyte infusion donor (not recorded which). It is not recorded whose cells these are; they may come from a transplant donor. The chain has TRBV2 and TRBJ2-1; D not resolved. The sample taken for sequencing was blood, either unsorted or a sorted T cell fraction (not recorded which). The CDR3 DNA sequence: TGTGCCAGCAGTGCGACGACCAATAACAATGAGCAGTTCTTC. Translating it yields CASSATTNNNEQFF.